The rows below give T cell receptor beta chains drawn from one sample of a study of Ad26.COV2.S vaccination and SARS-CoV-2 variants. Some clones are missing from TCRdb's copy, which holds only in-frame ones; the method was immunoSEQ multiplex PCR. The sample has roughly 420,000 clones; roughly nine tenths are singletons. Sequences were derived from peripheral blood, sampled in a trial of Ad26.COV2.S vaccine versus placebo. The receptors originated from a person between 18 and 65 years old who received the Ad26.COV2.S COVID-19 vaccine or a placebo. Each CDR3 is given without its conserved first and last residue. Size is omitted from some rows. Given values are once, few, many or a class for expanded clones.

TRBJ1-5,TRBV27,.,ASSLAGSNQPQH
TRBJ2-3,TRBV3-1/TRBV3-2,.,ASSVAGGNTQY
TRBJ1-2,TRBV9,.,ASSDDRNQNNYGYT
TRBJ2-1,TRBV28,.,ASSPPPFSGGRNEQF
TRBJ1-1,TRBV10-1,few,ASRGLLNTEAF
TRBJ2-5,TRBV7-2,.,ASSLAPGLAGGEQETQY
TRBJ2-3,TRBV12-3/TRBV12-4,.,ASRPWTTNTQY
TRBJ1-1,TRBV5-1,.,ASSHMQNAEAF
TRBJ1-2,TRBV5-5,once,ASSPRPGGSYGYT
TRBJ1-5,TRBV19,.,ASSGQFNQPQH
TRBJ2-7,TRBV18,.,ASSPTGALSSYEQY
TRBJ2-7,TRBV7-9,.,ASRGRSSYEQY
TRBJ1-2,TRBV6-6,.,ASSYGSPYLNYGYT
TRBJ2-5,TRBV7-7,.,ASSPGGAGETQY
TRBJ1-2,TRBV5-6,.,ASSLASTYGYT
TRBJ1-4,TRBV25-1,.,ASSEVGATTNEKLF
TRBJ1-1,TRBV18,.,ASSPLGVRTEAF
TRBJ1-4,TRBV20-1,.,SASGQDEKLF